A selection of T cell receptor beta chains follows, all from one sample in a study of T cell repertoires in ileal Crohn's disease. Profiled with immunoSEQ multiplex PCR; TCRdb holds only in-frame clones, not every one. Found here are 6,500 to 9,000 clones, around 78% of them singletons; the top ten hold around 5%. Sequencing was done on a sample of ileal tissue. The receptors were sampled from an adult with Crohn's disease. Each CDR3 is given with its conserved first and last residue. The D gene is left open where the match is weak. Part of the rows lack a size; the others show once, few, many or a class for expanded clones.

NA	TRBJ2-7	TRBV6-1	NA	TGTGCCAGCAGTGAAGCCCCCGGGGACTGTTCGTCCTACGAGCAGTACTTC	CASSEAPGDCSSYEQYF
NA	TRBJ2-7	TRBV2	NA	TGTGCCAGCAATCAAAACCGCTTAACAGGGCTCGACTCCTACGAGCAGTACTTC	CASNQNRLTGLDSYEQYF
NA	TRBJ2-3	TRBV30	NA	TGTGCCTGGAGGGGGACTCGGACGGGGACGCAGTATTTT	CAWRGTRTGTQYF
NA	TRBJ1-1	TRBV19	NA	TGTGCCAGTAGTGAAGCTTTGAACACTGAAGCTTTCTTT	CASSEALNTEAFF
NA	TRBJ1-6	TRBV23-1	NA	TGCGCCAGCAGTCAACCAACGGGGAGCTCCTATAATTCACCCCTCCACTTT	CASSQPTGSSYNSPLHF
NA	TRBJ2-1	TRBV19	NA	TGTGCCAGTAGTATTCCCCAGACAGGTCGGCAGTTCTTC	CASSIPQTGRQFF
TRBD1	TRBJ1-1	TRBV29-1	NA	TGCAGCGCCCAGGGGGGGACAGGGGGGAACACTGAAGCTTTCTTT	CSAQGGTGGNTEAFF
NA	TRBJ2-7	TRBV12-5	NA	TGTGCTAGTGGTTTGGTACTTTCGGGGTTGGGCGGACTTCTCTCCTACGAGCAGTACTTC	CASGLVLSGLGGLLSYEQYF
TRBD1	TRBJ1-4	TRBV18	NA	TGTGCCAGCTCACCACAGGTTGGACAGGGCTCTGAAAAACTGTTTTTT	CASSPQVGQGSEKLFF
TRBD2	TRBJ2-7	TRBV6-5	NA	TGTGCCAGCAGTTACTCGGGCGGGGGGGCCGCCTACGAGCAGTACTTC	CASSYSGGGAAYEQYF
NA	TRBJ2-7	TRBV11-2	NA	TGTGCCAGCAGCTTAGATGGGGGACACGATTCTTTC	CASSLDGGHDSF
NA	TRBJ1-2	TRBV2	NA	TGTGCCAGCAGTGAAGAAAGCAGGGGTATTGGCTACACCTTC	CASSEESRGIGYTF
NA	TRBJ2-7	TRBV29-1	NA	TGCAGCGTTGAATCTAGTAGATACGAGCAGTACTTC	CSVESSRYEQYF
NA	TRBJ2-1	TRBV4-1	NA	TGCGCCAGCAGCCAAGATTCATACTCCAATGAGCAGTTCTTC	CASSQDSYSNEQFF
TRBD1	TRBJ2-1	TRBV9	few	TGTGCCAGCAGCTCAAGGACAGGGGCTTCCGACAATGAGCAGTTCTTC	CASSSRTGASDNEQFF
TRBD1	TRBJ1-1	TRBV19	NA	TGTGCCAGTAGTATCACAGGGGCCACTGAAGCTTTCTTT	CASSITGATEAFF
TRBD1	TRBJ2-5	TRBV5-1	NA	TGCGCCAGCAGCACGGGACAGTCCCAAGAGACCCAGTACTTC	CASSTGQSQETQYF
NA	TRBJ2-7	TRBV10-2	NA	TGCGCCAGCAGTGAGGGACTAACCTTCGAGCAGTACTTC	CASSEGLTFEQYF
NA	TRBJ1-5	TRBV6-1	NA	TGTGCCAGCAGTGACACCGTGAGGAATCAGCCCCAGCATTTT	CASSDTVRNQPQHF
TRBD1	TRBJ1-2	TRBV6-1	NA	TGTGCCAGCAGCCCCGGGACAGGGGTCCTTGGTGGCTACACCTTC	CASSPGTGVLGGYTF
NA	TRBJ1-4	TRBV5-1	NA	TGCGCCAGCAGCTTGGGTGGGACAAACATGGAAAAACTGTTTTTT	CASSLGGTNMEKLFF
NA	TRBJ1-5	TRBV28	few	TGTGCCAGCAGTTCATTTACGGGAGCCCATCAGCCCCAGCATTTT	CASSSFTGAHQPQHF
TRBD2	TRBJ2-5	TRBV2	NA	TGTGCCAGCTTACGGGGGGGAGTCCAAGAGACCCAGTACTTC	CASLRGGVQETQYF
NA	TRBJ2-7	TRBV30	once	TGTGCCTGGAGTGACAGTAACTACGAGCAGTACTTC	CAWSDSNYEQYF
NA	TRBJ2-3	TRBV9	NA	TGTGCCAGCAGCCGGGACTCAACAGATACGCAGTATTTT	CASSRDSTDTQYF
TRBD1	TRBJ2-1	TRBV7-3	NA	TGTGCCAGCAGCCCGGGACAGGGTAGAGATGAGCAGTTCTTC	CASSPGQGRDEQFF
NA	TRBJ2-7	TRBV5-1	NA	TGCGCCAGCAGCCAACCCGGGACACTTTCCTACGAGCAGTACTTC	CASSQPGTLSYEQYF
NA	TRBJ1-4	TRBV9	NA	TGTGCCAGCAGCTCAGCAGGTCCGAATGAAAAACTGTTTTTT	CASSSAGPNEKLFF
NA	TRBJ1-4	TRBV30	NA	TGTGCCTGGAGTGATTGGGATAGGGGCAGCTACTTTGCAACTAATGAAAAACTGTTTTTT	CAWSDWDRGSYFATNEKLFF
TRBD2	TRBJ2-1	TRBV15	NA	TGTGCCACCAGCAGGACTAGCGGGGACTACAATGAGCAGTTCTTC	CATSRTSGDYNEQFF
TRBD1	TRBJ1-2	TRBV6-1	NA	TGTGCCAGCAGTTCCGGGACAGCTCTCAGCTATGGCTACACCTTC	CASSSGTALSYGYTF
NA	TRBJ1-2	TRBV6-5	NA	TGTGCCAGCAGCCCCACAGGGAACTATGGCTACACCTTC	CASSPTGNYGYTF
NA	TRBJ2-7	TRBV19	NA	TGTGCCAGTAGTGGCCGGGACACCAGTGGGCAGTACTTC	CASSGRDTSGQYF
NA	TRBJ2-7	TRBV5-1	NA	TGCGCCAGTAGGGGGGACAGTCGGTACGAGCAGTACTTC	CASRGDSRYEQYF
NA	TRBJ1-2	TRBV9	NA	TGTGCCAGCAGCCACCACGACAGTATCCAAGCTAACTATGGCTACACCTTC	CASSHHDSIQANYGYTF
NA	TRBJ1-1	TRBV27	NA	TGTGCCAGCAGTTTAGGGCAGATGAACACTGAAGCTTTCTTT	CASSLGQMNTEAFF
TRBD1	TRBJ1-1	TRBV6-1	NA	TGTGCCAGCAGCCTCGGACAGGGTCTGAACACTGAAGCTTTCTTT	CASSLGQGLNTEAFF
NA	TRBJ2-3	TRBV13	NA	TGTGCCAGCAGCTTAGATCAGGAGGGGTCAGCCTTCACAGATACGCAGTATTTT	CASSLDQEGSAFTDTQYF
NA	TRBJ2-3	TRBV5-1	once	TGCGCCAGCGGGGGGGGCGCGAAGACAGATACGCAGTATTTT	CASGGGAKTDTQYF
NA	TRBJ2-3	TRBV13	NA	TGTGCCAGCAGTGAACGGATTCGGACAGCCACAGATACGCAGTATTTT	CASSERIRTATDTQYF
NA	TRBJ1-1	TRBV28	few	TGTGCCAGCAGTTCGTCCCTTTCGGCTTTCTTT	CASSSSLSAFF
TRBD2	TRBJ2-1	TRBV6-6	NA	TGTGCCAGCAGTTATGCGGGAGGGCTGTACAATGAGCAGTTCTTC	CASSYAGGLYNEQFF
NA	TRBJ1-1	TRBV5-1	NA	TGCGCCAGCAGCTTGGGAGGGGGGGCGCACACTGAAGCTTTCTTT	CASSLGGGAHTEAFF
NA	TRBJ2-1	TRBV12-2	NA	TGTGCAAGTCGCTTAGTCAGATACTCCTACAATGAGCAGTTCTTC	CASRLVRYSYNEQFF
TRBD2	TRBJ2-6	TRBV5-1	NA	TGCGCCAGCAGCTCCCAAAGCGGGGGGCTGTCTGGGGCCAACGTCCTGACTTTC	CASSSQSGGLSGANVLTF
TRBD1	TRBJ2-7	TRBV5-1	NA	TGCGCCAGCAGCGAAGTGACAGGGGGCGAGCAGTACTTC	CASSEVTGGEQYF
NA	TRBJ1-2	TRBV27	NA	TGTGCCAGCAGTTTAACGAGGGAGGTTAGCTATGGCTACACCTTC	CASSLTREVSYGYTF
TRBD1	TRBJ2-7	TRBV6-1	NA	TGTGCCAGCAGTGAAGCGCCCTTTAATATGGGACAGGGGGAGGGCGAGCAGTACTTC	CASSEAPFNMGQGEGEQYF
TRBD1	TRBJ1-2	TRBV7-9	NA	TGTGCCAGCAGCTTAGGGGTTCAAGCGACAGGGGGCATCCACTATGGCTACACCTTC	CASSLGVQATGGIHYGYTF
NA	TRBJ2-7	TRBV5-6	medium-sized	TGTGCCAGCAGTTCCCCGGGACTGGAGGTTCGGGACGAGCAGTACTTC	CASSSPGLEVRDEQYF
TRBD1	TRBJ1-5	TRBV19	NA	TGTGCCAGTAGTATGACGGACAGGGGGTCACAGCCCCAGCATTTT	CASSMTDRGSQPQHF
TRBD2	TRBJ2-1	TRBV7-9	NA	TGTGCCAGCAGCTCTCGCCCGTTTAGCGGGGACTACAATGAGCAGTTCTTC	CASSSRPFSGDYNEQFF
NA	TRBJ2-7	TRBV9	NA	TGTGCCAGCAGCGGGGGCGTTAGCTCCTACGAGCAGTACTTC	CASSGGVSSYEQYF
TRBD2	TRBJ2-4	TRBV5-1	few	TGCGCCAGCAGCTTGGGGCGGGAGGCCCTGGCAGCCAAAAACATTCAGTACTTC	CASSLGREALAAKNIQYF
NA	TRBJ2-1	TRBV5-1	NA	TGCGCCAGCACCGCATCCGAGACAGAATACAATGAGCAGTTCTTC	CASTASETEYNEQFF